Presented here are 26 T cell receptor beta chains from one specimen sequenced in a study of T cell repertoires in cytomegalovirus infection. TCRdb analysed the reads with MiXCR anew, one entry per CDR3 protein. The data hold roughly 230,000 distinct CDR3 sequences, with roughly 23% observed a single time. The sequenced sample consisted of CD8+ T cells from PBMCs. Source of these receptors: a human donor in good health (CMV status not recorded). Some clones in this sample may be carry-over from other donors' samples.

J is TRBJ2-1 and V is TRBV25-1; 9 nucleotides align to TRBD2. The ends lost 5 bases at V and 2 bases at J; junction bases unmatched: 7. Germline lookup yields CDR1 MGHDK and CDR2 SYGVNS. This CDR3 spans 16 amino acids. Here the CDR3 reads CASSTIAGVTYNEQFF. The CDR3 coding sequence is TGTGCCAGCAGTACAATAGCGGGGGTCACCTACAATGAGCAGTTCTTC.

This chain connects TRBV7-9 to TRBJ2-2; D might be TRBD1 or TRBD2, each matching 5 bases. CDR1 is SEHNR and CDR2 is FQNEAQ in the germline V gene (reference sequence). CDR3 length: 14 residues. V lost 7 bases and J 6 bases, leaving 15 bases between the germline ends. CDR3 DNA: TGTGCCAGCACCTTCACCCTGGGGGCCGGGGAGCTGTTTTTT. Encoded protein: CASTFTLGAGELFF.

CDR3 residues: CASSPKGIPYEQYF. DNA for the CDR3: TGTGCCAGCAGCCCGAAAGGGATTCCCTACGAGCAGTACTTC. This chain connects TRBV7-9 to TRBJ2-7; D gene ambiguous. This CDR3 region has 14 residues. The germline V and J ends were trimmed by 5 bases and 2 bases, with 13 bases remaining between them. Germline CDR1 and CDR2: SEHNR and FQNEAQ (reference sequence).

The genes are TRBV24-1 and TRBJ2-2, with 7 bases lining up with TRBD1. With V trimmed by 9 bases and J by 2 bases, 5 bases remained unmatched. This CDR3 comprises 14 residues. Germline values: CDR1 KGHDR, CDR2 SFDVKD. The chain's CDR3 is CATRGQDNTGELFF. DNA of the CDR3: TGTGCCACCCGTGGACAGGACAACACCGGGGAGCTGTTTTTT.

This clonotype was recorded at least ten times. The V call is TRBV7-9, the J call TRBJ2-7; D is uncertain. The ends were cut back, 6 bases at V and 3 bases at J, with 12 bases in the middle. The CDR3 extends over 13 amino acids. The germline V gene has CDR1 SEHNR and CDR2 FQNEAQ (reference sequence). The CDR3 DNA follows: TGTGCCAGCAGTCCCGTTTATGGCTACGAGCAGTACTTC. Amino acid sequence: CASSPVYGYEQYF.

This clonotype appeared many times. As DNA, the CDR3 is TGTGCCAGCAGCTTAGTTGCTAGCGGGGGGGCCGGAGCCGGGGAGCTGTTTTTT. This translates into CASSLVASGGAGAGELFF. The chain employs TRBV7-2 and TRBJ2-2; 12 bases align to TRBD2. The germline gives CDR1 SGHTA, CDR2 FQGNSA. V lost 1 base to trimming and J lost 6 bases; unmatched junction nucleotides: 9. This CDR3 has 18 residues.

This chain uses TRBV12-3 or TRBV12-4 with TRBJ2-7; unclear D gene. V lost 6 bases and J lost 3, with 9 bases in between. The CDR3 has 12 residues. The CDR3 region is CASRMGRYEQYF. Written as DNA, the CDR3 is TGTGCCAGCAGGATGGGCCGCTACGAGCAGTACTTC.

This clonotype has only a few counts. The gene calls are TRBV7-9 and TRBJ1-6, with 9 nucleotides matching TRBD1. V was clipped by 4 bases and J by 13 bases; unmatched bases: 8. This CDR3 has 14 residues. CDR1 and CDR2 from the germline V gene are SEHNR and FQNEAQ (reference sequence). CDR3 DNA sequence: TGTGCCAGCAGCTCGGGACAGGGCCATGCCCCCCTCCACTTT. Encoded protein: CASSSGQGHAPLHF.

The chain joins TRBV24-1 to TRBJ2-1, with unresolved D. The CDR3 has 16 residues. Germline values: CDR1 KGHDR, CDR2 SFDVKD. Between the trimmed V and J ends, which lost 1 base and 0 bases, there was a span of 9 bases. Here the CDR3 reads CATSDFPTSSYNEQFF. DNA of the CDR3: TGTGCCACCAGTGATTTCCCTACGAGCTCCTACAATGAGCAGTTCTTC.

About this clonotype: An end of the junction does not agree with germline; a read error may underlie this. V is TRBV28 and J is TRBJ2-1, with 10 bases aligning to TRBD1. CDR1 MDHEN and CDR2 SYDVKM come from the germline V gene. The CDR3 is 13 residues long. This CDR3 is CASSVTGGDEQLF. CDR3 nucleotide sequence: TGTGCCAGCAGTGTGACAGGGGGCGATGAGCAGCTCTTC.

This clonotype showed up many times. The chain employs TRBV7-9 and TRBJ2-3; 7 bases align to TRBD1. The CDR3 runs to 14 residues. Germline V gene data show CDR1 as SEHNR and CDR2 as FQNEAQ (reference sequence). V shed 5 bases and J 4 bases; nucleotides not matched to a gene: 6. This CDR3 reads CASSDRVNPDTQYF. In DNA form, the CDR3 reads TGTGCCAGCAGCGACAGGGTCAACCCAGATACGCAGTATTTT.

The V call is TRBV6-2 or TRBV6-3, the J call TRBJ2-7; the D is unclear. In germline, CDR1 is MNHEY, CDR2 SVGEGT. The length of the CDR3 is 13 residues. Trimming took off 5 bases at V and 3 bases at J, with 11 bases between the two ends. The DNA for the CDR3 is TGTGCCAGCAGTATGCCGTTACACTACGAGCAGTACTTC. This translates into CASSMPLHYEQYF.

This rearrangement joins TRBV5-1 to TRBJ2-7, with TRBD1 matching 10 bases. CDR1 and CDR2 from the germline V gene are SGHRS and YFSETQ. The CDR3 contains 14 residues. J was trimmed by 7 bases and V by 4 bases; bases with no gene match: 8. CDR3 coding DNA: TGCGCCAGCAGCCAGGACAGGGGGATCTGGGAGCAGTACTTC. Protein: CASSQDRGIWEQYF.

This clonotype has a count of ten or more. This sequence joins TRBV6-2 or TRBV6-3 and TRBJ2-7, with D maybe TRBD1 (5 bases). The V gene's germline CDR1 is MNHEY and CDR2 SVGEGT. V shed 5 bases and J shed 1 base, with 12 bases lying between them. The CDR3 has 14 residues. CDR3 residues: CASSLPGISYEQYF. In DNA, the CDR3 is TGTGCCAGCAGTCTTCCAGGGATTTCCTACGAGCAGTACTTC.

This clonotype was picked up many times. CDR3 coding DNA: TGCGCCAGCAGCCCGGGGGGCGAAGCAGATACGCAGTATTTT. Translating gives CASSPGGEADTQYF. The chain carries TRBV4-1 and TRBJ2-3, with a tentative D call TRBD2 (7 bases). V was clipped by 4 bases and J by 4 bases, with 12 bases between them. Per the germline V gene, CDR1 is MGHRA and CDR2 is YSYEKL. The CDR3 length is 14 residues.

This clonotype occurred many times. V is TRBV4-1 and J is TRBJ1-5; D is perhaps TRBD1 (5 bases). CDR3 length: 15 amino acids. Germline CDR1 reads MGHRA; CDR2 reads YSYEKL. Trimming took off 1 base at V and 4 bases at J, with 11 bases between the two ends. This chain's CDR3 is CASSQGGQYNQPQHF. DNA of the CDR3: TGCGCCAGCAGCCAAGGGGGCCAGTATAATCAGCCCCAGCATTTT.

V gene TRBV2 combines with J gene TRBJ1-5, with 12 bases fitting TRBD1. Germline CDR1 is SNHLY and CDR2 is FYNNEI. The V segment lost 3 bases and the J segment 6 bases; nucleotides outside the gene matches: 6. The CDR3 has 16 amino acids. This chain's CDR3 is CASSDRDRGLGQPQHF. The CDR3, as DNA: TGTGCCAGCAGTGACCGGGACAGGGGGCTCGGTCAGCCCCAGCATTTT. Complete variable domain (other parts from reference TRBV2 and TRBJ1-5): EPEVTQTPSHQVTQMGQEVILRCVPISNHLYFYWYRQILGQKVEFLVSFYNNEISEKSEIFDDQFSVERPDGSNFTLKIRSTKLEDSAMYFCASSDRDRGLGQPQHFGDGTRLSIL.

The chain carries TRBV28 and TRBJ2-6; D gene uncertain. Per germline, CDR1 MDHEN and CDR2 SYDVKM. This CDR3 has 13 amino acids. With 7 bases removed from V and 2 bases from J, the gap between germline ends came to 6 bases. CDR3 loop: CASTKAGANVLTF. CDR3 coding DNA: TGTGCCAGCACAAAGGCTGGGGCCAACGTCCTGACTTTC. Complete variable domain (other parts from reference TRBV28 and TRBJ2-6): DVKVTQSSRYLVKRTGEKVFLECVQDMDHENMFWYRQDPGLGLRLIYFSYDVKMKEKGDIPEGYSVSREKKERFSLILESASTNQTSMYLCASTKAGANVLTFGAGSRLTVL.

The CDR3 DNA reads as TGTGCCAGCAGCTTAGCCGTCCGAAAAGGAGCCGATACGCAGTATTTT. Protein product: CASSLAVRKGADTQYF. The V and J genes are TRBV11-2 and TRBJ2-3; D unclear. CDR1 and CDR2 from the germline V gene are SGHAT and FQNNGV. Trimming cost V 1 base and J 6 bases, with 17 bases left between them. CDR3 length: 16 amino acids.

This clonotype showed up just a few times. The J gene is TRBJ1-1, the V gene TRBV12-3 or TRBV12-4; D is possibly TRBD1 (5 bases). CDR3 length: 16 amino acids. The V end lost 6 bases, the J end lost 2 bases, and 19 bases lay between the germline ends. The DNA of the CDR3 is TGTGCCAGCAGGGCCCGGGGGAGGTCGGCTAACACTGAAGCTTTCTTT. Translating gives CASRARGRSANTEAFF.

J is TRBJ2-3 and V is TRBV7-9; TRBD1 is a possible D gene (5 bases). Germline assignment: CDR1 SEHNR and CDR2 FQNEAQ (reference sequence). V lost 3 bases and J 2 bases, leaving 12 bases between the germline ends. This CDR3 spans 15 amino acids. Here the CDR3 reads CASSLFSTATDTQYF. As DNA, the CDR3 is TGTGCCAGCAGCTTGTTTTCGACAGCCACAGATACGCAGTATTTT.

In this sample, this clonotype turned up many times. V is TRBV28 and J is TRBJ2-3; 13 bases line up with TRBD2. V shed 2 bases and J 8 bases; nucleotides not matched to a gene: 13. CDR3 length: 18 residues. From germline, CDR1 is MDHEN and CDR2 SYDVKM. CDR3 DNA: TGTGCCAGCAGTTTACGAGGGACTAGCGGGGAGGATGGTGGTACGCAGTATTTT. Encoded protein: CASSLRGTSGEDGGTQYF.

This clonotype has only a few counts. The V gene is TRBV5-6, the J gene TRBJ2-5, with 11 bases lining up with TRBD2. The CDR3 contains 17 residues. Unmatched junction bases numbered 7, after V lost 1 base and J lost 2 bases. Germline V gene sequence: CDR1 SGHDT, CDR2 YYEEEE. In nucleotides, the CDR3 is TGTGCCAGCAGCTTGTTGTGGACTAGCGGGTTACAAGAGACCCAGTACTTC. Encoded protein: CASSLLWTSGLQETQYF. The full variable domain, its missing parts supplied by reference TRBV5-6 and TRBJ2-5, is DAGVTQSPTHLIKTRGQQVTLRCSPKSGHDTVSWYQQALGQGPQFIFQYYEEEERQRGNFPDRFSGHQFPNYSSELNVNALLLGDSALYLCASSLLWTSGLQETQYFGPGTRLLVL.

In this sample, this clonotype turned up a few times. The V gene is TRBV7-3, the J gene TRBJ2-3, with D perhaps TRBD2 (5 bases). The germline V and J ends were trimmed by 5 bases and 4 bases, with 13 bases remaining between them. CDR3 length: 14 residues. Looked up from germline, CDR1 is SGHTA and CDR2 is FQGTGA. CDR3 DNA sequence: TGTGCCAGCAGCCCCTTGGGGAGCCCAGATACGCAGTATTTT. Encoded protein: CASSPLGSPDTQYF.

This chain joins TRBV4-1 and TRBJ2-1; 11 nucleotides align to TRBD2. The CDR3 is 16 amino acids. Germline V gene lookup returns CDR1 MGHRA and CDR2 YSYEKL. J lost 4 bases, V lost 3 bases, and 5 bases had no gene match. CDR3 amino acids: CASSHFTSGGYNEQFF. The CDR3 DNA sequence: TGCGCCAGCAGCCACTTCACTAGCGGGGGTTACAATGAGCAGTTCTTC.

A word on this clonotype: A single base separates this from a much larger clone, so it may be a read error. This chain uses TRBV7-6 with TRBJ2-7; 10 bases agree with TRBD1. Germline CDR1 is SGHVS and CDR2 is FNYEAQ. J lost 6 bases, V lost 5 bases, and 4 bases had no gene match. The CDR3 totals 13 residues. The DNA of the CDR3 is TGTGCCAGCAGCGCCAGGACAGGGGGCGAGCAGTACTTC. Its translation is CASSARTGGEQYF.